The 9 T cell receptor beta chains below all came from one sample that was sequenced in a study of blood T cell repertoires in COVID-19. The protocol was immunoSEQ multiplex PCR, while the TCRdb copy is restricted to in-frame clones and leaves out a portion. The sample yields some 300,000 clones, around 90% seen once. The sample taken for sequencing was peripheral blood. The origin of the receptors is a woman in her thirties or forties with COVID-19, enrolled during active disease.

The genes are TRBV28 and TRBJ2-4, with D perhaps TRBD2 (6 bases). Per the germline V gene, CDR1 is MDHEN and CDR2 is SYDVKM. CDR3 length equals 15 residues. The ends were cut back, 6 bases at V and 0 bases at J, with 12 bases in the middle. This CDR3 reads CASRGGGLAKNIQYF. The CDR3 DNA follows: TGTGCCAGCAGGGGGGGAGGCCTAGCCAAAAACATTCAGTACTTC.

In DNA form, the CDR3 reads TGTGCCAGTAGTACACCGGGACAGGGGCGCTACGAGCAGTACTTC. Translation gives CASSTPGQGRYEQYF. The chain recombines TRBV19 with TRBJ2-7, with 10 nucleotides matching TRBD1. Trimming took 4 bases from V and 3 from J; bases not matched to a gene: 6. The CDR3 totals 15 residues. Looked up from germline, CDR1 is LNHDA and CDR2 is SQIVND (reference sequence).

The CDR3 reads CASSQAPPGSTDTQYF. The CDR3 nucleotides are TGCGCCAGCAGCCAAGCCCCCCCGGGAAGCACAGATACGCAGTATTTT. This chain connects TRBV4-3 to TRBJ2-3; TRBD2 might be the D (5 bases). V lost 1 base and J 0 bases, leaving 11 bases between the germline ends. CDR1 LGHNA and CDR2 YSLEER come from the germline V gene. The CDR3 is 16 residues long.

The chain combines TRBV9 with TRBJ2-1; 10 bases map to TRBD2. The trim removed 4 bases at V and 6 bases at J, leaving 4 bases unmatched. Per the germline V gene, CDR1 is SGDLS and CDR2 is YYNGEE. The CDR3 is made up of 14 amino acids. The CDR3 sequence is CASSTSGALNEQFF. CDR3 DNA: TGTGCCAGCAGCACTAGCGGGGCCCTCAATGAGCAGTTCTTC.

The CDR3 spells CASSQLRAGGGEAFF. CDR3 coding DNA: TGTGCCAGCAGCCAGTTGAGGGCGGGGGGCGGTGAAGCTTTCTTT. The rearrangement uses TRBV4-2 and TRBJ1-1, with D possibly being TRBD1 (6 bases). The germline CDR1 and CDR2 sequences are LGHNA and YNFKEQ. The CDR3 length is 15 residues. V was pared by 3 bases and J by 7 bases, with 18 bases between.

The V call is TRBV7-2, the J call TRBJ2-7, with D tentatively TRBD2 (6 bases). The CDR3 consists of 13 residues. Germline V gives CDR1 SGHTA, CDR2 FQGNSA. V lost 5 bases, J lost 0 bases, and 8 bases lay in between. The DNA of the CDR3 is TGTGCCAGCAGCGCGGGGAACTCCTACGAGCAGTACTTC. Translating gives CASSAGNSYEQYF.

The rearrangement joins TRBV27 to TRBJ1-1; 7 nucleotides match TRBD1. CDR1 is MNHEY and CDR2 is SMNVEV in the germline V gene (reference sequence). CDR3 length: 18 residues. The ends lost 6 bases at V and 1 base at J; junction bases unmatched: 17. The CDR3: CASRRPLTGFSGNTEAFF. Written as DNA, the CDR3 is TGTGCCAGCAGACGTCCCCTGACAGGGTTCAGTGGGAACACTGAAGCTTTCTTT.

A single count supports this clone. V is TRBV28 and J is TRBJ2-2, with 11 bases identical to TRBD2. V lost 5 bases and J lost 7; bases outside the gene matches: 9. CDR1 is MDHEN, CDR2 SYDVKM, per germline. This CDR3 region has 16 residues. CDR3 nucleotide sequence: TGTGCCAGCAGTCGTAGCGGGAGGGCCTTAGACGGGGAGCTGTTTTTT. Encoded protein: CASSRSGRALDGELFF.

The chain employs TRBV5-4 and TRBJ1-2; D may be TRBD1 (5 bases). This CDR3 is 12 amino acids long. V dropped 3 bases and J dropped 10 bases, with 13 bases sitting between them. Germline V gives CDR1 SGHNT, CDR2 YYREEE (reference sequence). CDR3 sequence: CASSSRGSDYTF. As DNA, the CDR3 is TGTGCCAGCAGCTCCCGGGGGTCGGACTACACCTTC.